These 7 T cell receptor beta chains share one sample of origin, sequenced in a study of cytomegalovirus exposure and HLA in healthy donors. This PCR relied on a set of 60 Vbeta primers and 13 Jbeta primers. The table came from immunoSEQ multiplex PCR; TCRdb's copy has only in-frame clones and leaves some out. Here the sample spans around 150,000 clones, about 77% being singletons. The specimen sequenced was PBMCs. These receptors came from a young man in good health and CMV-seropositive.

The chain couples TRBV19 to TRBJ2-1; 8 positions agree with TRBD2. Germline CDR1 LNHDA, CDR2 SQIVND (reference sequence). The CDR3 extends over 15 amino acids. The J segment lost 5 bases and the V segment lost 3 bases, leaving 6 bases of the junction unmatched. The CDR3 coding sequence is TGTGCCAGTAGTATTGATTCGGGAGGGAACAATGAGCAGTTCTTC. Translation gives CASSIDSGGNNEQFF.

This chain uses TRBV27 with TRBJ1-5; possible D gene TRBD1, 5 bases. From germline, CDR1 is MNHEY and CDR2 SMNVEV (reference sequence). The CDR3 has 13 residues. The V end was cut by 4 bases, the J end by 9 bases, with 13 bases between. CDR3 loop: CASSWGTLGPQHF. As DNA, the CDR3 is TGTGCCAGCAGTTGGGGCACACTGGGGCCCCAGCATTTT.

This chain links TRBV2 with TRBJ1-1; 9 bases agree with TRBD1. CDR1 SNHLY and CDR2 FYNNEI come from the germline V gene. J lost 5 bases, V lost 5 bases, and 9 bases had no gene match. This CDR3 is built from 15 residues. The CDR3 reads CASSKGQGLATEAFF. The CDR3 DNA reads as TGTGCCAGCAGTAAGGGACAGGGTTTGGCGACTGAAGCTTTCTTT.

V and J are TRBV27 and TRBJ2-5, with D perhaps TRBD2 (6 bases). Deletions cut 5 bases from V and 5 bases from J, with 18 bases between. The CDR3 runs 15 residues. Germline-derived CDR1 and CDR2 are MNHEY and SMNVEV (reference sequence). The CDR3 nucleotides read TGTGCCAGCAGTCCCGACCGGGGGTACGTGGAGACCCAGTACTTC. Amino acids: CASSPDRGYVETQYF.

The chain carries TRBV6-5 and TRBJ2-7; 7 bases match TRBD1. Unmatched junction bases numbered 8, after V lost 6 bases and J lost 6 bases. This CDR3 has 13 residues. CDR1 and CDR2 (germline): MNHEY, SVGAGI. CDR3 loop: CASSRDRVGEQYF. The CDR3 coding sequence is TGTGCCAGCAGCCGTGACAGGGTAGGCGAGCAGTACTTC.

This clone was observed once. The chain links TRBV4-1 to TRBJ2-1; D call uncertain. The CDR3 extends over 15 amino acids. V lost 1 base to trimming and J lost 2 bases, with 9 bases between them. Germline V gene lookup returns CDR1 MGHRA and CDR2 YSYEKL. Here the CDR3 DNA reads TGCGCCAGCAGCCAAGTCCTAGAAACCTACAATGAGCAGTTCTTC. Its protein is CASSQVLETYNEQFF.

The chain links TRBV5-1 to TRBJ1-2, with 8 positions matching TRBD1. The germline V gene has CDR1 SGHRS and CDR2 YFSETQ. Trimming cost V 4 bases and J 2 bases; bases outside gene matches: 7. This CDR3 is built from 15 residues. The CDR3 sequence: CASSPPTGENYGYTF. The CDR3 nucleotides read TGCGCCAGCAGCCCCCCGACAGGGGAGAACTATGGCTACACCTTC.